The T cell receptor beta chain described here comes from a study of T cells in localized non-small cell lung cancer. Germline CDR1 is LNHDA and CDR2 is SQIVND (reference sequence). V shed 7 bases and J 1 base; nucleotides not matched to a gene: 3. The CDR3 runs to 15 residues. Assay used: immunoSEQ multiplex PCR; TCRdb lists only in-frame clones, some missing. The table lists just over 1,500 clones, approximately 26% of them singletons. The chain uses TRBV19 and TRBJ2-5; TRBD2 matches 13 bases. This clonotype originated in a woman aged 35 to 70 with stage II lung adenocarcinoma. The sample consisted of lung tumor tissue, taken before any cancer treatment. In DNA form, the CDR3 reads TGTGCCAGTACGGGACTAGCGGGGTTCCAAGAGACCCAGTACTTC. It translates to CASTGLAGFQETQYF.